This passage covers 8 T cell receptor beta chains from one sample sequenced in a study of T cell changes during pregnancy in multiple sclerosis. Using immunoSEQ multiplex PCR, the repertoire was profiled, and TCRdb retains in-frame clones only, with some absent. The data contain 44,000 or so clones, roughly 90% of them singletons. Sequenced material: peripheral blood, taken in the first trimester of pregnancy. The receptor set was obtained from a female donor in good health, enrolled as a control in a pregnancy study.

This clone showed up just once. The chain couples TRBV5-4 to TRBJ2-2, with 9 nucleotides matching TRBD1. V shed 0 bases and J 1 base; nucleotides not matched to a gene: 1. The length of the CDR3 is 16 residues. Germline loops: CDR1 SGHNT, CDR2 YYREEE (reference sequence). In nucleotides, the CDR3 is TGTGCCAGCAGCTTGGGACAGGGGGTGAACACCGGGGAGCTGTTTTTT. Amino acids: CASSLGQGVNTGELFF. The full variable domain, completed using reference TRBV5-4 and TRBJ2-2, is ETGVTQSPTHLIKTRGQQVTLRCSSQSGHNTVSWYQQALGQGPQFIFQYYREEENGRGNFPPRFSGLQFPNYSSELNVNALELDDSALYLCASSLGQGVNTGELFFGEGSRLTVL.

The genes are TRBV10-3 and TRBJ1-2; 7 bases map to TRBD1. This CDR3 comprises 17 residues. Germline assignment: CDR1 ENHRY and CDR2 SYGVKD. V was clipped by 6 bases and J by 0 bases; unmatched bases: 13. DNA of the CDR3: TGTGCCATCAGGAATAACACAGGGGTAAGATCTAACTATGGCTACACCTTC. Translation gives CAIRNNTGVRSNYGYTF.

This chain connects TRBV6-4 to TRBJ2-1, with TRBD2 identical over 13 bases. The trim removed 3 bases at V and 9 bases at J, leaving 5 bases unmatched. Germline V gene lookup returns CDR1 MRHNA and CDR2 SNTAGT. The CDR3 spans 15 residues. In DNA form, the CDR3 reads TGTGCCAGCAGTGAGTCGGGACTAGCGGGAAGTGAGCAGTTCTTC. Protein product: CASSESGLAGSEQFF.

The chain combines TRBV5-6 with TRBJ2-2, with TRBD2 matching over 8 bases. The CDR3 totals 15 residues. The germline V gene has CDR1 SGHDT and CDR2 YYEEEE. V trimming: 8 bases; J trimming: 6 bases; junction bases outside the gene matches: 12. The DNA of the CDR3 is TGTGCCAGTATCCTTAGCGGGAATCGAGCCGGGGAGCTGTTTTTT. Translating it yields CASILSGNRAGELFF.

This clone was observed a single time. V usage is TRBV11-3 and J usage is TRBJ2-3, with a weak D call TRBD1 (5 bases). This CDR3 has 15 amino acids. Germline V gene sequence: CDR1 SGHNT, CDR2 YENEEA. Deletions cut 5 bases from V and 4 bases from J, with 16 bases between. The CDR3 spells CASSDRAGPADTQYF. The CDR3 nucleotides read TGTGCCAGCAGCGACCGTGCAGGGCCTGCAGATACGCAGTATTTT.

The CDR3: CASSPGQGAVNEQFF. Written as DNA, the CDR3 is TGTGCCAGCAGCCCCGGACAGGGGGCGGTGAATGAGCAGTTCTTC. The chain carries TRBV14 and TRBJ2-1; 11 bases align to TRBD1. CDR3 length equals 15 residues. J lost 7 bases, V lost 4 bases, and 6 bases had no gene match. CDR1 and CDR2 (germline): SGHDN, FVKESK.

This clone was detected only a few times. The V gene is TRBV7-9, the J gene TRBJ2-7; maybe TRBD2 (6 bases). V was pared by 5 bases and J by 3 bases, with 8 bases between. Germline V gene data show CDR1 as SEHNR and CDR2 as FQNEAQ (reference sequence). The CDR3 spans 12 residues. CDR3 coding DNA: TGTGCCAGCAGCCTGCGGGACTACGAGCAGTACTTC. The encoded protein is CASSLRDYEQYF.

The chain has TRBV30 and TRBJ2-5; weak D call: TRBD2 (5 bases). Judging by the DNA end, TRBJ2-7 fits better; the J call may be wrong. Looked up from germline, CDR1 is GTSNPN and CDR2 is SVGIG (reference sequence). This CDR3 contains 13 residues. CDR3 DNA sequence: TGTGCCTGGGATCGTGAGGGAAATTCCGAGCAGTACTTC. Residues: CAWDREGNSEQYF.